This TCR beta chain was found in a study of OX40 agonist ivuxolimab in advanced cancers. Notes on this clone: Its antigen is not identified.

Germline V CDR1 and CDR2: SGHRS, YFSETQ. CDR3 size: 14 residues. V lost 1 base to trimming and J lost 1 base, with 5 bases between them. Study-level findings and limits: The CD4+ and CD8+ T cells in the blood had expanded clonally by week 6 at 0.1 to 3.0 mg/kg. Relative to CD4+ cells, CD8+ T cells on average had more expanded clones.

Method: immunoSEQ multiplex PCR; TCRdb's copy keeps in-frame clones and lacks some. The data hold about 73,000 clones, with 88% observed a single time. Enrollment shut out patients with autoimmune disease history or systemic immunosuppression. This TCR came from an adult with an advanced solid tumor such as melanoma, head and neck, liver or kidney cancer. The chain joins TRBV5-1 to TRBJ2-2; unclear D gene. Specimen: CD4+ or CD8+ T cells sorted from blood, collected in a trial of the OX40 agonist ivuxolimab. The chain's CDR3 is CASSLMGNTGELFF. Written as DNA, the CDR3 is TGCGCCAGCAGCTTGATGGGGAACACCGGGGAGCTGTTTTTT.